Given below is one TCR beta chain in context. The data were taken from a study of blood T cell repertoires in COVID-19. Study summary: The United States, Italy and Spain supplied acute and convalescent COVID-19 samples. Sources were T cells, B-cell-depleted T cells, or PBMCs; the material itself was cDNA or gDNA.

CDR1 is SGHTS, CDR2 YDEGEE, per germline. V dropped 2 bases and J dropped 4 bases, with 13 bases sitting between them. The CDR3 has 15 amino acids. In the study's own analysis: Amplifying reference gene primers gave estimates of nucleated cell counts. Profiled with immunoSEQ multiplex PCR; TCRdb holds only in-frame clones, not every one. D and trimming were read from the DNA, whereas the V and J calls and clone size are those reported in that table. Among around 100,000 clones listed, around 84% were seen once. This receptor was identified in a woman aged 40-49 years with acute or convalescent COVID-19. J is TRBJ2-1 and V is TRBV5-8, with D possibly being TRBD2 (7 bases). Sequenced: peripheral blood. The CDR3 sequence: CASSFGGLGYNEQFF. DNA for the CDR3: TGTGCCAGCAGCTTCGGGGGGCTGGGGTACAATGAGCAGTTCTTC.